A single count supports the clone carrying this T cell receptor beta chain. The antigen remains undetermined. All donors were Caucasian adults living in Nashville, Tennessee. These data originate in a study of shared clonotypes between healthy human individuals. Study-level points and caveats: Relative to clonotypes present in all four donors, those not shared had lower generation probabilities.

Some 30,000 T cell genomes, or approximately 190 ng DNA, went into the sorted-subset replicate PCRs. Method: immunoSEQ multiplex PCR; TCRdb's copy keeps in-frame clones and lacks some. The sample records 2 million to 3 million clones, over 85% being singletons. The germline gives CDR1 SGHTA, CDR2 FQGNSA. This CDR3 comprises 16 residues. The V end lost 5 bases, the J end lost 2 bases, and 17 bases lay between the germline ends. This clonotype originated in a man aged 18 to 35 in good health. Some clones in this sample may be carry-over from other donors' samples. Material: naive CD4+ T cells from PBMCs. The sample's subset: CD45RA+ positively selected. This chain joins TRBV7-2 and TRBJ2-3; D is tentatively TRBD1 or TRBD2 (6 bases each). The CDR3: CASSLPGGGITDTQYF. The CDR3 DNA reads as TGTGCCAGCAGCCTCCCCGGGGGCGGCATCACAGATACGCAGTATTTT. The whole variable domain, remainder taken from reference TRBV7-2 and TRBJ2-3, is GAGVSQSPSNKVTEKGKDVELRCDPISGHTALYWYRQSLGQGLEFLIYFQGNSAPDKSGLPSDRFSAERTGGSVSTLTIQRTQQEDSAVYLCASSLPGGGITDTQYFGPGTRLTVL.